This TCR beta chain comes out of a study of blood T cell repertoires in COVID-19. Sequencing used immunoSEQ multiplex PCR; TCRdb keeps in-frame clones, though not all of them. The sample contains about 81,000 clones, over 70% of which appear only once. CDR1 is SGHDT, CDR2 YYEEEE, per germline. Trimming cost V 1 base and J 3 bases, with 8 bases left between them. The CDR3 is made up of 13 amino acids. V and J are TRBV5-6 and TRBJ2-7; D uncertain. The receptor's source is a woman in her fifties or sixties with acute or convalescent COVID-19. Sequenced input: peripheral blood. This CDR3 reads CASSLRHLYEQYF. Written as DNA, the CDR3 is TGTGCCAGCAGCTTGAGACACCTCTACGAGCAGTACTTC.